This T cell receptor (beta chain) was recorded in a study of pediatric ulcerative colitis. Across the whole study: Ulcerative colitis patients had pancolitis or left-sided colitis, with confirming histology.

This clone was seen a single time. Its antigen is still unknown. Up to 500,000 reads were sequenced per sample. Clones were read by immunoSEQ multiplex PCR, and TCRdb kept only the in-frame ones, dropping some. The sample lists 40,000 to 60,000 clones, roughly 79% occurring once. During colonoscopy, one to two rectal pinch biopsies were collected. Study-level findings and limits: Rectal repertoires separated controls, mild-moderate and acute severe colitis. Blood-derived T cells may be present in rectal pinch biopsies.

Sequenced input: gut tissue. The clonotype comes from a girl aged 10 to 17 with moderate ulcerative colitis.

The CDR3 loop reads CASSLGPTDTQYF. CDR3 nucleotides: TGTGCCAGCAGCTTAGGTCCAACAGATACGCAGTATTTT. The rearrangement joins TRBV7-2 to TRBJ2-3; D is unresolved. Trimming removed 1 base at V and 3 bases at J, with 5 bases between. Germline V CDR1 and CDR2: SGHTA, FQGNSA. The CDR3 has 13 residues.